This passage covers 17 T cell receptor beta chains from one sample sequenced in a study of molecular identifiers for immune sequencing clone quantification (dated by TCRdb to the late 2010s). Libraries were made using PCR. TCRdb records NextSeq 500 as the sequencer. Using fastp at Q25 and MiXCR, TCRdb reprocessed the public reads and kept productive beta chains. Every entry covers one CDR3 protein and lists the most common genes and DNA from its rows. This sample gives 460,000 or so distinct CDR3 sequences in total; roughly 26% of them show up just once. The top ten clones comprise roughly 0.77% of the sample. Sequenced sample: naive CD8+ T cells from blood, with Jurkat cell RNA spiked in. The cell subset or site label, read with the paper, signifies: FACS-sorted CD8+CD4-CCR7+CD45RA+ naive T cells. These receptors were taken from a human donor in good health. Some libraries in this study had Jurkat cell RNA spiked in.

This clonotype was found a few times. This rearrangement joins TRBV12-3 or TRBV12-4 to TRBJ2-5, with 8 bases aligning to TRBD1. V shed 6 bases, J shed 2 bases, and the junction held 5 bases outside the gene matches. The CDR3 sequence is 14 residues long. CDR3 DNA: TGTGCCAGCAGATCAGGGGGCGGGCAAGAGACCCAGTACTTC. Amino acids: CASRSGGGQETQYF.

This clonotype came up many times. The CDR3 nucleotides are TGTGCCAGCAGTCCATCCCCTCAGGGCGTCTATGGCTACACCTTC. Translated: CASSPSPQGVYGYTF. This rearrangement joins TRBV28 to TRBJ1-2, with D possibly matching TRBD1 (5 bases). There are 15 residues in the CDR3. V was clipped by 5 bases and J by 4 bases, with 17 bases between them. Germline loops: CDR1 MDHEN, CDR2 SYDVKM.

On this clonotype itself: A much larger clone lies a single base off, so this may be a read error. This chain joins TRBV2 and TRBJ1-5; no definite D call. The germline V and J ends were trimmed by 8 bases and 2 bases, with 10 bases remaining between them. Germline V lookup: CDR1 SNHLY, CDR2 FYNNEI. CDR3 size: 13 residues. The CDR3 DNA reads TGTGCCAGCCTGCCGCCTGGCAATCAGCCCCAGCATTTT. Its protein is CASLPPGNQPQHF.

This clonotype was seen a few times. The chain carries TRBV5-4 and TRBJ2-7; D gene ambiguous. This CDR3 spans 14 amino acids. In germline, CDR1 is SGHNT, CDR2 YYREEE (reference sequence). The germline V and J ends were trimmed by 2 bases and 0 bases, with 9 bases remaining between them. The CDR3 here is CASSFADSSYEQYF. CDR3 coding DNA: TGTGCCAGCAGCTTCGCCGATAGCTCCTACGAGCAGTACTTC.

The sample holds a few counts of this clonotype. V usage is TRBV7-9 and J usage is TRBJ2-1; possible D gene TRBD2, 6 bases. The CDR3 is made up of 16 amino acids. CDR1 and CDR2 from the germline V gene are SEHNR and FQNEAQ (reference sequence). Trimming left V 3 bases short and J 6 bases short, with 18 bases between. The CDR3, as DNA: TGTGCCAGCAGCTTTAGAGGCGGGGAGTTAGCCAATGAGCAGTTCTTC. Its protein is CASSFRGGELANEQFF.

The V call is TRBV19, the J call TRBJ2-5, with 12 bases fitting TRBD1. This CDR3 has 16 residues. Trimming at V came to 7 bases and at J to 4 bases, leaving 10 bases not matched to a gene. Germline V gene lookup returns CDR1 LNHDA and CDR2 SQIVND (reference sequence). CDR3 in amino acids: CASKPTGQGAVETQYF. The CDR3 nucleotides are TGTGCCAGTAAACCCACGGGACAGGGGGCGGTAGAGACCCAGTACTTC.

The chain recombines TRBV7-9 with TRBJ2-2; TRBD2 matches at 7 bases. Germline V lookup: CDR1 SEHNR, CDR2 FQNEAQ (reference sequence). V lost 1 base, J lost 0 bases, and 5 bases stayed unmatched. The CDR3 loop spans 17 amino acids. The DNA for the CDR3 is TGTGCCAGCAGCTTAGTCCCCGCGGGGGCGAACACCGGGGAGCTGTTTTTT. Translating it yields CASSLVPAGANTGELFF.

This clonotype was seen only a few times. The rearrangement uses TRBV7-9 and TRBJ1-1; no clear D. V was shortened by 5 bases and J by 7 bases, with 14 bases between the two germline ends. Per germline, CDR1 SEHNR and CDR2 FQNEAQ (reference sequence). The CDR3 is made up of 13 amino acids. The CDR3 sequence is CASSTYQDREAFF. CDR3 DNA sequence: TGTGCCAGCAGCACCTATCAGGACCGTGAAGCTTTCTTT.

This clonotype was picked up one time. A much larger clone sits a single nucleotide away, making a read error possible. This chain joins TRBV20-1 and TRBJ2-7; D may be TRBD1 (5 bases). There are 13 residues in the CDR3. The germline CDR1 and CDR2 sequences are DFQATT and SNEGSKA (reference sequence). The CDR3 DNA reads TGCAGTGCTAGCACCAGGGAAACCTACAAGCAGTACTTC. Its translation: CSASTRETYKQYF.

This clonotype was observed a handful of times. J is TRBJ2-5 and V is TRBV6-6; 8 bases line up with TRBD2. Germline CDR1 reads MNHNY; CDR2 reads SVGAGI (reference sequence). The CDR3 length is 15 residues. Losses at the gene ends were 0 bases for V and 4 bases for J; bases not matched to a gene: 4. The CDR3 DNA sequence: TGTGCCAGCAGTTACTCGACGGGAGGGTTAGAGACCCAGTACTTC. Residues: CASSYSTGGLETQYF.

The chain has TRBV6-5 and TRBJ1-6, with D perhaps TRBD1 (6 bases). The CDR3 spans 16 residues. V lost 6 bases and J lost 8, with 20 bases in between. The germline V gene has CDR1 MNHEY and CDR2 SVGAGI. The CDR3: CASSRTEDSLYSPLHF. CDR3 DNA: TGTGCCAGCAGCCGAACCGAGGACAGTTTATATTCACCCCTCCACTTT.

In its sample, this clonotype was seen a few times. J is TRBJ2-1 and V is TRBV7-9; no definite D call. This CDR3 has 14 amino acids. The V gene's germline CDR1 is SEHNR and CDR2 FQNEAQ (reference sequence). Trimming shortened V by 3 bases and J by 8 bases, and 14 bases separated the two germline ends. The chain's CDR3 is CASSFSPGRHEQFF. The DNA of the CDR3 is TGTGCCAGCAGCTTTTCCCCCGGCCGCCATGAGCAGTTCTTC.

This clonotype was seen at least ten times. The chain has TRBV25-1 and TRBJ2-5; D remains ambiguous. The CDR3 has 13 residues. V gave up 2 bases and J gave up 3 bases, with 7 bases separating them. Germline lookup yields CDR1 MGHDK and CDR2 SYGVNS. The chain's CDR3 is CASSERLKETQYF. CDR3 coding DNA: TGTGCCAGCAGTGAAAGGCTTAAAGAGACCCAGTACTTC.

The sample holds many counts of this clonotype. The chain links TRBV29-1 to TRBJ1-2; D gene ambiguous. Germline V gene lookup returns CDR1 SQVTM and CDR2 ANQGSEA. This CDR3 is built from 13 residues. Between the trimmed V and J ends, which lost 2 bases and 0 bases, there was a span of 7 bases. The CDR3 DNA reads TGCAGCGTTGAACAGACAACTAACTATGGCTACACCTTC. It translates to CSVEQTTNYGYTF.

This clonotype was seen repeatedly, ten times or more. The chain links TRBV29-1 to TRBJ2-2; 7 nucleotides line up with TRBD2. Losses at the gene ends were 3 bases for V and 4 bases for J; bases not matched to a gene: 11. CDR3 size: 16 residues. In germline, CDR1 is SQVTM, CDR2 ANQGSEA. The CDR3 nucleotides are TGCAGCGTTGAGGCGCAGGAAGGGGAGGGCACCGGGGAGCTGTTTTTT. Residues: CSVEAQEGEGTGELFF.

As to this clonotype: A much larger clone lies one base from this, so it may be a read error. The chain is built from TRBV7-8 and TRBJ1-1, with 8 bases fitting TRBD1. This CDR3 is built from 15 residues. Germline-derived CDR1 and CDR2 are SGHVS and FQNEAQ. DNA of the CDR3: TGTGTCAGCAGCTTGGGTACAGGGGGTGGCACTGAAGCTTTCTTT. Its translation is CVSSLGTGGGTEAFF.

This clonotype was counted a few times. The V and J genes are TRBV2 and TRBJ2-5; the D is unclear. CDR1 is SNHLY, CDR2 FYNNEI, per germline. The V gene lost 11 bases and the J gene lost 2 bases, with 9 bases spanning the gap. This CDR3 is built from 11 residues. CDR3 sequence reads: CAAGIQETQYF. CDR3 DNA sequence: TGTGCCGCCGGAATACAAGAGACCCAGTACTTC.